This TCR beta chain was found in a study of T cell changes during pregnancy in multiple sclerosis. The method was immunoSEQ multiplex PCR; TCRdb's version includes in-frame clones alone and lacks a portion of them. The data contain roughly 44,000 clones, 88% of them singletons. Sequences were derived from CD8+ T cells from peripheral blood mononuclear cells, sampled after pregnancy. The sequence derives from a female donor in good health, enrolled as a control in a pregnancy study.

The DNA of the CDR3 is TGTGCCAGCAGCTCAGGGGACTACGGGGAGCCCCAGCATTTT. Its translation is CASSSGDYGEPQHF. The gene calls are TRBV5-5 and TRBJ1-5; D is possibly TRBD1 (6 bases). Germline V gene lookup returns CDR1 SGHKS and CDR2 YYEKEE (reference sequence). V lost 3 bases and J lost 8, with 15 bases in between. The CDR3 sequence is 14 residues long.